The 18 T cell receptor beta chains listed next were all sequenced from one sample in a study of blood T cell repertoires in COVID-19. Some clones are missing from TCRdb's copy, which holds only in-frame ones; the method was immunoSEQ multiplex PCR. The table shows 150,000 to 200,000 clones, with 80% occurring only once. Specimen: PBMCs or T cells enriched from blood (not recorded which). These receptors were collected from a man between 35 and 55 years old who had recovered from COVID-19.

This chain connects TRBV2 to TRBJ2-1; 11 bases are a match to TRBD1. The CDR3 consists of 16 residues. Trimming at V came to 8 bases and at J to 7 bases, leaving 13 bases not matched to a gene. Germline CDR1 is SNHLY and CDR2 is FYNNEI. CDR3 sequence reads: CASGVPRDRGGNEQFF. CDR3 coding DNA: TGTGCCAGCGGAGTACCTCGGGACAGGGGGGGGAATGAGCAGTTCTTC. The entire variable domain, with the rest obtained from reference TRBV2 and TRBJ2-1, is as follows: EPEVTQTPSHQVTQMGQEVILRCVPISNHLYFYWYRQILGQKVEFLVSFYNNEISEKSEIFDDQFSVERPDGSNFTLKIRSTKLEDSAMYFCASGVPRDRGGNEQFFGPGTRLTVL.

The table lists this clone with a few counts. The genes are TRBV5-4 and TRBJ1-6; a weak D match, TRBD1 (5 bases). CDR1 SGHNT and CDR2 YYREEE come from the germline V gene (reference sequence). Trimming stripped 0 bases from V and 10 bases from J, with 17 bases between. This CDR3 is built from 16 residues. This chain's CDR3 is CASSLAGGRVDSPLHF. Here the CDR3 DNA reads TGTGCCAGCAGCTTGGCCGGGGGAAGAGTGGACTCACCCCTCCACTTT.

This rearrangement joins TRBV7-9 to TRBJ2-7; 7 bases align to TRBD1. Germline values: CDR1 SEHNR, CDR2 FQNEAQ (reference sequence). This CDR3 contains 14 residues. After removal of 0 bases from V and 1 base from J, the junction contained 0 bases not matched to a gene. The CDR3 protein is CASSLAGQSYEQYV. CDR3 nucleotide sequence: TGTGCCAGCAGCTTAGCGGGACAGTCCTACGAGCAGTACGTC.

The gene calls are TRBV6-5 and TRBJ1-5; 8 bases line up with TRBD1. With V trimmed by 8 bases and J by 6 bases, 9 bases remained unmatched. Germline V CDR1 and CDR2: MNHEY, SVGAGI. The CDR3 totals 14 residues. This CDR3 reads CASVLETGAQPQHF. The CDR3 DNA reads as TGTGCCAGCGTTTTGGAGACAGGGGCTCAGCCCCAGCATTTT.

The chain carries TRBV10-3 and TRBJ1-1, with D perhaps TRBD1 (6 bases). Germline lookup yields CDR1 ENHRY and CDR2 SYGVKD. Deletions cut 4 bases from V and 4 bases from J, with 13 bases between. The CDR3 sequence is 14 residues long. CDR3 sequence: CAISGAGEGTEAFF. CDR3 sequence (DNA): TGTGCCATCAGTGGGGCAGGGGAGGGCACTGAAGCTTTCTTT.

The gene calls are TRBV6-5 and TRBJ1-6, with 8 bases identical to TRBD1. CDR3 length equals 14 residues. With 1 base clipped from V and 7 bases from J, the junction kept 0 bases outside the gene matches. The V gene's germline CDR1 is MNHEY and CDR2 SVGAGI. The CDR3 DNA follows: TGTGCCAGCAGTTACTACAGGGGGAATTCACCCCTCCACTTT. It specifies CASSYYRGNSPLHF.

This clone has only one observation. The chain combines TRBV7-6 with TRBJ2-1, with unresolved D. Between the trimmed V and J ends, which lost 6 bases and 10 bases, there was a span of 16 bases. Germline CDR1 SGHVS, CDR2 FNYEAQ. The CDR3 is 13 amino acids. CDR3 region: CASRNTFREEQFF. The CDR3 nucleotides are TGTGCCAGCAGGAATACTTTCCGCGAAGAGCAGTTCTTC.

This clone occurred once. This chain uses TRBV3-1 (or the pseudogene TRBV3-2) with TRBJ2-3; TRBD2 matches 10 bases. Germline CDR1 LGHDT, CDR2 YNNKEL (reference sequence). Trimming took 4 bases from V and 1 from J; bases not matched to a gene: 5. This CDR3 contains 16 residues. The DNA of the CDR3 is TGTGCCAGCAGCCCTAGCGGGGGCCCCGGCACAGATACGCAGTATTTT. The encoded protein is CASSPSGGPGTDTQYF.

The rearrangement links TRBV6-5 to TRBJ1-4; possible D gene TRBD1, 6 bases. The CDR3 loop spans 13 amino acids. Germline V lookup: CDR1 MNHEY, CDR2 SVGAGI. The V and J ends lost 7 bases and 8 bases respectively, with 14 bases between them. This CDR3 reads CASKGGPGEKLFF. The CDR3 bases are TGTGCCAGCAAGGGGGGGCCGGGGGAAAAACTGTTTTTT.

The chain carries TRBV11-2 and TRBJ2-2, with D perhaps matching TRBD2 (5 bases). With 10 bases removed from V and 6 bases from J, the gap between germline ends came to 9 bases. The CDR3 consists of 11 residues. The germline V gene encodes CDR1 SGHAT and CDR2 FQNNGV. DNA for the CDR3: TGTGCCACGGGAATATCCGGGGAGCTGTTTTTT. Translated, it gives CATGISGELFF.

The chain employs TRBV6-5 and TRBJ2-2; a possible D gene is TRBD2 (6 bases). The CDR3 consists of 15 residues. Trimming left V 0 bases short and J 3 bases short, with 8 bases between. Germline CDR1 is MNHEY and CDR2 is SVGAGI. The CDR3 DNA follows: TGTGCCAGCAGTTACTCGACGGGGGACACCGGGGAGCTGTTTTTT. It codes for CASSYSTGDTGELFF.

The chain couples TRBV9 to TRBJ1-3, with a weak D call TRBD1 (5 bases). Germline assignment: CDR1 SGDLS and CDR2 YYNGEE. The V end lost 0 bases, the J end lost 1 base, and 8 bases lay between the germline ends. The CDR3 length is 15 residues. This chain's CDR3 is CASSVDQGSGNTIYF. In nucleotides, the CDR3 is TGTGCCAGCAGCGTAGATCAGGGTTCTGGAAACACCATATATTTT.

This clone was detected once. V gene TRBV7-9 combines with J gene TRBJ1-1; TRBD1 is a possible D gene (5 bases). Trimming took 5 bases from V and 1 from J, leaving 11 bases between them. This CDR3 contains 14 residues. CDR1 is SEHNR and CDR2 is FQNEAQ in the germline V gene (reference sequence). The CDR3 DNA follows: TGTGCCAGCAGCCCGACAGAGCCGAACACTGAAGCTTTCTTT. It specifies CASSPTEPNTEAFF.

The V call is TRBV6-5, the J call TRBJ1-2; TRBD1 aligns across 9 bases. Germline V gives CDR1 MNHEY, CDR2 SVGAGI. The CDR3 covers 15 residues. J lost 4 bases, V lost 9 bases, and 12 bases had no gene match. CDR3 residues: CASSRGQGDLYGYTF. In nucleotides, the CDR3 is TGTGCCAGTTCCCGGGGACAGGGAGACCTCTATGGCTACACCTTC.

V gene TRBV30 combines with J gene TRBJ1-1; 8 bases agree with TRBD1. Germline assignment: CDR1 GTSNPN and CDR2 SVGIG (reference sequence). The CDR3 runs 11 residues. After removal of 5 bases from V and 4 bases from J, the junction contained 0 bases not matched to a gene. CDR3 DNA: TGTGCCTGGGACAGGGGCACTGAAGCTTTCTTT. Protein sequence: CAWDRGTEAFF.

The J gene is TRBJ2-5, the V gene TRBV4-2, with 9 bases fitting TRBD1. Losses at the gene ends were 5 bases for V and 5 bases for J; bases not matched to a gene: 6. The CDR3 has 14 residues. Per germline, CDR1 LGHNA and CDR2 YNFKEQ. CDR3 loop: CASSAQGAGETQYF. The CDR3 coding sequence is TGTGCCAGCAGCGCACAGGGGGCCGGGGAGACCCAGTACTTC.

The chain joins TRBV9 to TRBJ2-4; D not certain. The CDR3 totals 13 residues. Trimming took off 3 bases at V and 5 bases at J, with 9 bases between the two ends. Germline V gene sequence: CDR1 SGDLS, CDR2 YYNGEE. CDR3 coding DNA: TGTGCCAGCAGCGCCGTTTCCGAAAACATTCAGTACTTC. This encodes CASSAVSENIQYF.

CDR3 sequence reads: CASSSGQAAMGNTIYF. The DNA of the CDR3 is TGCGCCAGCAGCTCCGGACAGGCAGCAATGGGAAACACCATATATTTT. This chain connects TRBV5-1 to TRBJ1-3; 7 nucleotides align to TRBD1. Germline lookup yields CDR1 SGHRS and CDR2 YFSETQ. J lost 4 bases, V lost 3 bases, and 10 bases had no gene match. The CDR3 is made up of 16 amino acids.